The 16 T cell receptor beta chains below come from one sample, sequenced in a study of blood T cell repertoires in COVID-19. TCRdb keeps only in-frame clones here, not all; method: immunoSEQ multiplex PCR. The repertoire has several thousand clones, 85% to 90% of them found once; the top ten carry about a sixth. The sequencing input was peripheral blood. The receptors here all came from a human donor in a cohort sampled during active COVID-19.

The chain recombines TRBV5-1 with TRBJ2-7; D call uncertain. V was trimmed by 3 bases and J by 5 bases, leaving 15 bases between them. In germline, CDR1 is SGHRS, CDR2 YFSETQ. The CDR3 runs 14 residues. DNA for the CDR3: TGCGCCAGCAGCTCTACGGCCGGGTTCCACGAGCAGTACTTC. Encoded protein: CASSSTAGFHEQYF.

The V gene is TRBV18, the J gene TRBJ1-6, with no clear D. The CDR3 contains 15 residues. Germline assignment: CDR1 KGHSH and CDR2 LQKENI. V gave up 2 bases and J gave up 1 base, with 6 bases separating them. This CDR3 is CASSPEQSYNSPLHF. The DNA for the CDR3 is TGTGCCAGCTCACCAGAACAGTCCTATAATTCACCCCTCCACTTT. The full variable domain, rest sourced from reference TRBV18 and TRBJ1-6, is NAGVMQNPRHLVRRRGQEARLRCSPMKGHSHVYWYRQLPEEGLKFMVYLQKENIIDESGMPKERFSAEFPKEGPSILRIQQVVRGDSAAYFCASSPEQSYNSPLHFGNGTRLTVT.

The rearrangement links TRBV2 to TRBJ1-2; 8 bases fit TRBD1. The CDR3 runs 13 residues. Looked up from germline, CDR1 is SNHLY and CDR2 is FYNNEI. With V trimmed by 8 bases and J by 4 bases, 6 bases remained unmatched. DNA for the CDR3: TGTGCCAGCGGGGACAGGCGCGTCTATGGCTACACCTTC. Its protein is CASGDRRVYGYTF.

The gene calls are TRBV7-2 and TRBJ2-5; 11 bases are a match to TRBD2. V gave up 2 bases and J gave up 7 bases; unmatched junction bases: 9. Germline V gives CDR1 SGHTA, CDR2 FQGNSA. The CDR3 is made up of 16 amino acids. The CDR3 sequence: CASSLTSGGYQGTQYF. Here the CDR3 DNA reads TGTGCCAGCAGCTTAACTAGCGGGGGATACCAGGGGACCCAGTACTTC.

The chain is built from TRBV5-5 and TRBJ1-2, with D possibly being TRBD1 (5 bases). V was clipped by 1 base and J by 5 bases, with 15 bases between them. CDR1 is SGHKS, CDR2 YYEKEE, per germline (reference sequence). The CDR3 length is 15 residues. The CDR3 region is CASSLTGPKGYGYTF. Written as DNA, the CDR3 is TGTGCCAGCAGCTTGACAGGCCCGAAGGGGTATGGCTACACCTTC.

This clone has a single count. The chain carries TRBV18 and TRBJ2-5; unclear D gene. Trimming removed 2 bases from V and 5 bases from J, with 9 bases in between. Germline V lookup: CDR1 KGHSH, CDR2 LQKENI. The CDR3 consists of 13 residues. CDR3 loop: CASSPGGGETQYF. CDR3 nucleotides: TGTGCCAGCTCACCAGGCGGCGGCGAGACCCAGTACTTC.

The rearrangement joins TRBV11-2 to TRBJ2-1; maybe TRBD2 (5 bases). The CDR3 spans 17 residues. Germline CDR1 and CDR2: SGHAT and FQNNGV. The V gene lost 5 bases and the J gene lost 0 bases, with 17 bases spanning the gap. This chain's CDR3 is CASSPAGVSSSYNEQFF. The CDR3, as DNA: TGTGCCAGCAGCCCCGCGGGCGTCTCAAGCTCCTACAATGAGCAGTTCTTC.

The J gene is TRBJ2-5, the V gene TRBV2; 9 bases match TRBD1. The ends lost 5 bases at V and 4 bases at J; junction bases unmatched: 8. The CDR3 extends over 15 amino acids. Germline lookup yields CDR1 SNHLY and CDR2 FYNNEI. CDR3 in amino acids: CASSPSGTGRETQYF. The CDR3 DNA reads TGTGCCAGCAGTCCCTCCGGGACAGGGAGAGAGACCCAGTACTTC.

The genes are TRBV7-9 and TRBJ2-2, with 8 bases aligning to TRBD2. Unmatched junction bases numbered 8, after V lost 5 bases and J lost 6 bases. Germline V lookup: CDR1 SEHNR, CDR2 FQNEAQ (reference sequence). The CDR3 length is 15 residues. This chain's CDR3 is CASSGPGLGAGELFF. CDR3 sequence (DNA): TGTGCCAGCAGCGGCCCGGGACTAGGGGCCGGGGAGCTGTTTTTT.

The rearrangement uses TRBV5-1 and TRBJ1-2, with a tentative D call TRBD1 (6 bases). Trimming cost V 4 bases and J 0 bases, with 10 bases left between them. Germline V lookup: CDR1 SGHRS, CDR2 YFSETQ. The CDR3 is 14 amino acids. CDR3 loop: CASSTTGSNYGYTF. In DNA, the CDR3 is TGCGCCAGCAGCACTACAGGGTCTAACTATGGCTACACCTTC.

This chain connects TRBV27 to TRBJ2-7; D perhaps matches TRBD1 (5 bases). The germline V gene encodes CDR1 MNHEY and CDR2 SMNVEV (reference sequence). With 4 bases removed from V and 3 bases from J, the gap between germline ends came to 13 bases. The CDR3 runs 14 residues. For the CDR3, the DNA is TGTGCCAGCAGTTCAACAGGATTTTACTACGAGCAGTACTTC. This translates into CASSSTGFYYEQYF.

This chain connects TRBV27 to TRBJ1-5, with 10 positions matching TRBD1. Germline loops: CDR1 MNHEY, CDR2 SMNVEV (reference sequence). CDR3 length: 16 amino acids. Trimming at V came to 6 bases and at J to 4 bases, leaving 9 bases not matched to a gene. For the CDR3, the DNA is TGTGCCAGCAGGACTCGGACAGGGGGACCAAATCAGCCCCAGCATTTT. It specifies CASRTRTGGPNQPQHF.

This chain joins TRBV2 and TRBJ2-1, with 7 bases identical to TRBD1. V shed 8 bases and J 0 bases; nucleotides not matched to a gene: 16. Germline V gene sequence: CDR1 SNHLY, CDR2 FYNNEI. This CDR3 contains 18 residues. The CDR3 spells CASRLRDQGVISYNEQFF. The CDR3, as DNA: TGTGCCAGCCGCCTGAGGGACCAGGGGGTTATCTCCTACAATGAGCAGTTCTTC.

This chain links TRBV5-1 with TRBJ2-1; a possible D gene is TRBD2 (6 bases). Trimming left V 0 bases short and J 6 bases short, with 7 bases between. CDR1 is SGHRS and CDR2 is YFSETQ in the germline V gene. The length of the CDR3 is 13 residues. The CDR3 DNA reads as TGCGCCAGCAGCTTGGGAGCGGGCAATGAGCAGTTCTTC. It translates to CASSLGAGNEQFF. The complete variable domain, with remaining parts taken from reference TRBV5-1 and TRBJ2-1, reads KAGVTQTPRYLIKTRGQQVTLSCSPISGHRSVSWYQQTPGQGLQFLFEYFSETQRNKGNFPGRFSGRQFSNSRSEMNVSTLELGDSALYLCASSLGAGNEQFFGPGTRLTVL.

CDR3 DNA sequence: TGCGCCAGCAGCCAAGCCGGGACAGGGGGCTACGAGCAGTACTTC. Amino acid sequence: CASSQAGTGGYEQYF. The chain combines TRBV4-1 with TRBJ2-7; 11 nucleotides align to TRBD1. CDR1 and CDR2 (germline): MGHRA, YSYEKL. V was clipped by 1 base and J by 3 bases; unmatched bases: 2. The CDR3 has 15 residues.

The chain is built from TRBV7-9 and TRBJ1-2; 7 nucleotides align to TRBD1. In germline, CDR1 is SEHNR, CDR2 FQNEAQ (reference sequence). V gave up 5 bases and J gave up 7 bases; unmatched junction bases: 7. The length of the CDR3 is 13 residues. The CDR3 loop is CASSLPDRPGYTF. The CDR3 nucleotides are TGTGCCAGCAGCCTACCGGACAGGCCTGGCTACACCTTC.